The clone carrying this T cell receptor (beta chain) appeared once. The entry originates in a study of CD8 T cells in Susac syndrome. Study at large: Treatment status at blood draw for the Susac syndrome patients was therapy-naive, corticosteroids, or intravenous immunoglobulin alone.

Trimming at V came to 7 bases and at J to 1 base, leaving 10 bases not matched to a gene. The CDR3 extends over 16 amino acids. Germline V gene lookup returns CDR1 SGHAT and CDR2 FQNNGV. Reverse transcription of about 0.5 to 1 ug RNA used random hexamers. TCRdb reprocessed the immunoSEQ multiplex PCR reads via MiXCR and lists one record per CDR3 protein. The table includes about 150,000 distinct CDR3 sequences, 90% to 95% detected once. Sequencing input: CD4+ T cells from PBMCs. V and J are TRBV11-2 and TRBJ2-3; 8 positions agree with TRBD1. The receptor comes from a human donor with Susac syndrome. The CDR3 nucleotides read TGTGCCAGCACCCTATACCAGGGGGCCCGCACAGATACGCAGTATTTT. Translation: CASTLYQGARTDTQYF.